These 9 T cell receptor beta chains share one sample of origin, sequenced in a study of blood T cell repertoires in COVID-19. TCRdb keeps only in-frame clones here, not all; method: immunoSEQ multiplex PCR. Of around 100,000 clones in the sample, roughly four fifths were seen once. The sample taken for sequencing was peripheral blood. The receptors stem from a human donor in a cohort sampled during active COVID-19.

This clone showed up many times. The rearrangement uses TRBV11-2 and TRBJ2-7; tentatively, D is TRBD2 (6 bases). The CDR3 extends over 15 amino acids. Trimming pared 2 bases from V and 3 bases from J, leaving 14 bases between. The germline V gene encodes CDR1 SGHAT and CDR2 FQNNGV. The CDR3 here is CASSLTRSSGYEQYF. The CDR3 DNA reads as TGTGCCAGCAGCTTAACGAGGAGTAGCGGCTACGAGCAGTACTTC.

The chain employs TRBV12-3 or TRBV12-4 and TRBJ2-7, with TRBD2 matching 8 bases. The CDR3 is 12 residues long. V lost 2 bases and J lost 11; bases outside the gene matches: 5. Written as DNA, the CDR3 is TGTGCCAGCAGTTTAACGGGAGGGCGAAAGTACTTC. This codes for CASSLTGGRKYF.

J is TRBJ2-7 and V is TRBV28, with 9 bases fitting TRBD1. CDR1 is MDHEN, CDR2 SYDVKM, per germline. This CDR3 comprises 16 residues. The V gene end was trimmed by 4 bases and the J gene end by 7 bases; junction bases not matched to a gene: 14. The CDR3 DNA is TGTGCCAGCAGTTCCCCACCCTCCGGGACAGGGCATGAGCAGTACTTC. Translated: CASSSPPSGTGHEQYF.

V gene TRBV5-1 combines with J gene TRBJ2-1; no reliable D call. The CDR3 is made up of 13 amino acids. V lost 0 bases, J lost 4 bases, and 5 bases lay in between. Germline V gives CDR1 SGHRS, CDR2 YFSETQ. The CDR3 DNA reads TGCGCCAGCAGCTTGGCCCCTTACAATGAGCAGTTCTTC. Its translation is CASSLAPYNEQFF.

The chain employs TRBV28 and TRBJ1-1; D might be TRBD1 (6 bases). This CDR3 is 17 amino acids long. CDR1 and CDR2 (germline): MDHEN, SYDVKM. Trimming took off 6 bases at V and 1 base at J, with 21 bases between the two ends. CDR3: CASSADVRTGRNTEAFF. CDR3 in DNA: TGTGCCAGCAGCGCCGACGTTCGAACAGGGAGGAACACTGAAGCTTTCTTT. The full variable domain, its missing parts supplied by reference TRBV28 and TRBJ1-1, is DVKVTQSSRYLVKRTGEKVFLECVQDMDHENMFWYRQDPGLGLRLIYFSYDVKMKEKGDIPEGYSVSREKKERFSLILESASTNQTSMYLCASSADVRTGRNTEAFFGQGTRLTVV.

This clone was seen a single time. The rearrangement uses TRBV6-5 and TRBJ1-1, with 9 positions matching TRBD1. The V and J ends lost 6 bases and 0 bases, in that order; junction bases with no gene match: 5. The CDR3 runs 15 residues. Per the germline V gene, CDR1 is MNHEY and CDR2 is SVGAGI. CDR3 coding DNA: TGTGCCAGCAGACAGGACAGGGGAGTGAACACTGAAGCTTTCTTT. Its translation: CASRQDRGVNTEAFF.

V is TRBV10-3 and J is TRBJ2-6; 8 positions agree with TRBD1. V lost 3 bases and J lost 0; bases outside the gene matches: 10. The CDR3 consists of 19 residues. CDR1 ENHRY and CDR2 SYGVKD come from the germline V gene. CDR3 in DNA: TGTGCCATCAGTGAAAATCAGGGGGCGGTTACCTCTGGGGCCAACGTCCTGACTTTC. Its protein product is CAISENQGAVTSGANVLTF.

This chain uses TRBV4-1 with TRBJ2-1; D perhaps matches TRBD2 (5 bases). The CDR3 is 15 amino acids. V shed 0 bases and J shed 2 bases, with 8 bases lying between them. Germline V gene lookup returns CDR1 MGHRA and CDR2 YSYEKL. Here the CDR3 reads CASSQDRGAYNEQFF. The CDR3 nucleotides are TGCGCCAGCAGCCAAGATCGGGGTGCCTACAATGAGCAGTTCTTC.

A word on this clone: Other DNA sequences from this sample encode an identical CDR3 as well. V gene TRBV3-1 (or the pseudogene TRBV3-2) combines with J gene TRBJ2-1, with 10 positions matching TRBD2. V lost 4 bases, J lost 3 bases, and 3 bases stayed unmatched. Germline values: CDR1 LGHDT, CDR2 YNNKEL (reference sequence). This CDR3 contains 15 residues. CDR3 nucleotide sequence: TGTGCCAGCAGCCCTAGCGGGGGCAGCTACAATGAGCAGTTCTTC. It translates to CASSPSGGSYNEQFF.